These 12 T cell receptor beta chains originate from one sample sequenced in a study of low-dose radiotherapy and immunotherapy resistance in tumors. Stated time point: after trial treatment. Stated treatment: LDRT plus nivolumab, ipilimumab, low-dose cyclophosphamide and aspirin (RACIN trial). First-strand cDNA relied on TRAV- and TRBV-specific primers spanning alpha and beta chains. The TCRs were subjected to amplification over roughly 18 PCR cycles employing a constant-region primer in conjunction with a V-primer adapter. TCRdb used MiXCR to reprocess the reads, holding one entry per CDR3 protein. Found here are approximately 42,000 distinct CDR3 sequences, about 25% of them singletons; the top ten hold roughly 9.1%. The sample consisted of PBMCs, taken after low-dose radiotherapy plus immunotherapy. The receptors shown here come from a male donor with prostate cancer.

This clonotype showed up just once. A far larger clone is one base from this, pointing to a likely read error. The rearrangement links TRBV18 to TRBJ2-7; no clear D. V was clipped by 2 bases and J by 6 bases, with 8 bases between them. There are 12 residues in the CDR3. The germline CDR1 and CDR2 sequences are KGHSH and LQKENI. The CDR3 reads CASSPLRSEQYF. The DNA of the CDR3 is TGTGCCAGCTCACCATTAAGGAGCGAGCAGTACTTC.

The sample holds many counts of this clonotype. The chain uses TRBV20-1 and TRBJ1-1; D remains ambiguous. Trimming pared 0 bases from V and 0 bases from J, leaving 8 bases between. This CDR3 has 14 residues. Germline V lookup: CDR1 DFQATT, CDR2 SNEGSKA (reference sequence). CDR3 protein: CSARDDQLNTEAFF. DNA of the CDR3: TGCAGTGCTAGAGATGATCAGCTGAACACTGAAGCTTTCTTT.

At least ten counts were recorded for this clonotype. The chain combines TRBV6-6 with TRBJ2-3; 7 bases match TRBD2. This CDR3 region has 14 residues. V was pared by 5 bases and J by 6 bases, with 8 bases of the junction left unmatched. In germline, CDR1 is MNHNY, CDR2 SVGAGI (reference sequence). The CDR3 here is CASSSSGEADTQYF. As DNA, the CDR3 is TGTGCCAGCAGTAGCAGCGGGGAGGCTGATACGCAGTATTTT.

The sample holds many counts of this clonotype. The rearrangement joins TRBV6-2 or TRBV6-3 to TRBJ2-7; 10 bases map to TRBD1. J was trimmed by 5 bases and V by 8 bases; bases with no gene match: 0. CDR1 and CDR2 (germline): MNHEY, SVGEGT. The CDR3 spans 11 residues. CDR3 region: CASDRGHEQYF. For the CDR3, the DNA is TGTGCCAGCGACAGGGGGCACGAGCAGTACTTC.

This clonotype has a handful of counts. The chain is built from TRBV5-1 and TRBJ1-4; no clear D. The CDR3 sequence is 16 residues long. The V end was cut by 4 bases, the J end by 3 bases, with 16 bases between. Germline CDR1 SGHRS, CDR2 YFSETQ. CDR3 sequence: CASSLTGTGANEKLFF. CDR3 DNA: TGCGCCAGCAGCCTCACGGGTACCGGGGCTAATGAAAAACTGTTTTTT.

This clonotype was detected many times. The V and J genes are TRBV3-1 and TRBJ1-3; D unclear. Between the trimmed V and J ends, which lost 4 bases and 0 bases, there was a span of 10 bases. The CDR3 sequence is 15 residues long. Germline V gives CDR1 LGHDT, CDR2 YNNKEL (reference sequence). Here the CDR3 reads CASSPGKSSGNTIYF. The CDR3 nucleotides are TGTGCCAGCAGCCCCGGGAAGAGCTCTGGAAACACCATATATTTT.

The J gene is TRBJ2-5, the V gene TRBV7-2; maybe TRBD1 (5 bases). The ends were cut back, 1 base at V and 2 bases at J, with 11 bases in the middle. The CDR3 is 15 amino acids. Germline V gene sequence: CDR1 SGHTA, CDR2 FQGNSA. CDR3 in amino acids: CASSLGSQGQETQYF. The DNA of the CDR3 is TGTGCCAGCAGCTTAGGATCCCAGGGACAAGAGACCCAGTACTTC.

This clonotype has ten or more counts. The CDR3 DNA reads as TGTGCCAGCAGCGACCGTTTGGGAGCAACTAATGAAAAACTGTTTTTT. It codes for CASSDRLGATNEKLFF. This chain links TRBV7-6 with TRBJ1-4; D unclear. The CDR3 consists of 16 residues. CDR1 and CDR2 (germline): SGHVS, FNYEAQ. Trimming took off 5 bases at V and 0 bases at J, with 13 bases between the two ends.

This clonotype was recorded at least ten times. V and J are TRBV27 and TRBJ2-1, with D possibly matching TRBD2 (5 bases). From germline, CDR1 is MNHEY and CDR2 SMNVEV (reference sequence). This CDR3 has 13 amino acids. V gave up 5 bases and J gave up 1 base, with 6 bases separating them. The CDR3 loop reads CASSVASYNEQFF. The CDR3 DNA sequence: TGTGCCAGCAGTGTAGCGTCCTACAATGAGCAGTTCTTC.

This clonotype has more than one count but fewer than ten. The chain recombines TRBV5-1 with TRBJ2-7; D remains unclear. V shed 5 bases and J shed 1 base, with 10 bases lying between them. Per the germline V gene, CDR1 is SGHRS and CDR2 is YFSETQ. The CDR3 length is 13 residues. The DNA of the CDR3 is TGCGCCAGCAGACCCAAGGAGTCCTACGAGCAGTACTTC. Translating it yields CASRPKESYEQYF. The full variable domain, rest sourced from reference TRBV5-1 and TRBJ2-7, is KAGVTQTPRYLIKTRGQQVTLSCSPISGHRSVSWYQQTPGQGLQFLFEYFSETQRNKGNFPGRFSGRQFSNSRSEMNVSTLELGDSALYLCASRPKESYEQYFGPGTRLTVT.

Within the sample, this clonotype is medium-sized (0.01 to 0.1%). The V and J genes are TRBV2 and TRBJ2-1; possible D gene TRBD1, 5 bases. V gave up 5 bases and J gave up 4 bases, with 9 bases separating them. The CDR3 extends over 13 amino acids. Germline values: CDR1 SNHLY, CDR2 FYNNEI. This CDR3 reads CASSLTVYNEQFF. CDR3 sequence (DNA): TGTGCCAGCAGTCTGACAGTGTACAATGAGCAGTTCTTC.

Worth noting for this clonotype: It differs at one base from a far larger clone, so likely a read error. This chain uses TRBV11-3 with TRBJ2-3, with D maybe TRBD1 (5 bases). The germline V gene has CDR1 SGHNT and CDR2 YENEEA. This CDR3 is 15 amino acids long. The chain's CDR3 is CASSPRAFSTDRQYF. The CDR3, as DNA: TGTGCCAGCAGCCCCAGGGCGTTCAGCACAGATAGGCAGTATTTT.